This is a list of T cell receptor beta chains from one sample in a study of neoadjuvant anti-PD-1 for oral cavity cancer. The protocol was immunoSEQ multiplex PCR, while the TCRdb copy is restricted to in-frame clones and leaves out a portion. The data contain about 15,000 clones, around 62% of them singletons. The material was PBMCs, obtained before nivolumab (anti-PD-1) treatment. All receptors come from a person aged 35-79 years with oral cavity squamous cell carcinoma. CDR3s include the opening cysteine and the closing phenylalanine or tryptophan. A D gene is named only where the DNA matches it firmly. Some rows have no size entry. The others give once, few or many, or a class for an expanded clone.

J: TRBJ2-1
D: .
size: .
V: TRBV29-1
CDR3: CSVGRLNEQFF
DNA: TGCAGCGTTGGACGTCTGAATGAGCAGTTCTTC

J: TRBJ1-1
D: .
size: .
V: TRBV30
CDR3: CARQGAIPFTEAFF
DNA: TGTGCCCGCCAAGGGGCGATCCCATTCACTGAAGCTTTCTTT

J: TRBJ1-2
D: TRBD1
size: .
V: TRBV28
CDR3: CASSPYGTGLYGYTF
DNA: TGTGCCAGCAGTCCATACGGGACAGGGCTATATGGCTACACCTTC

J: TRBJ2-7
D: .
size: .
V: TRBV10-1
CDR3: CASSAGTREDEQYF
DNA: TGCGCCAGCAGTGCCGGGACCCGGGAAGACGAGCAGTACTTC

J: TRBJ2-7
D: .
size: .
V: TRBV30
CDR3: CAWTRGAPTYEQYF
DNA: TGTGCCTGGACCAGAGGGGCACCTACCTACGAGCAGTACTTC

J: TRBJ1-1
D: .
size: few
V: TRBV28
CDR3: CASSLGGALGNTEAFF
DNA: TGTGCCAGCAGTTTAGGGGGGGCGCTTGGTAACACTGAAGCTTTCTTT

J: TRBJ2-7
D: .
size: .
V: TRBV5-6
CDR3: CASSWQSSYEQYF
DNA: TGTGCCAGCAGCTGGCAAAGCTCCTACGAGCAGTACTTC

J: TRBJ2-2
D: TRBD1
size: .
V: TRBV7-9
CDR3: CANRTGVTGELFF
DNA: TGTGCCAACCGAACAGGGGTCACCGGGGAGCTGTTTTTT

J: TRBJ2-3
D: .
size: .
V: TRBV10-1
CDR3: CASSTGVVSQYF
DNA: TGCGCCAGCAGTACCGGGGTGGTGTCGCAGTATTTT

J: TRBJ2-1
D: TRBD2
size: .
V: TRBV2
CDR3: CASRPGGFGNEQFF
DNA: TGTGCCAGCAGACCGGGGGGATTCGGCAATGAGCAGTTCTTC

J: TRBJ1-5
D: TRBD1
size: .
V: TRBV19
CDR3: CATRDRGQGQPQHF
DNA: TGTGCCACCAGGGACAGGGGGCAAGGTCAGCCCCAGCATTTT

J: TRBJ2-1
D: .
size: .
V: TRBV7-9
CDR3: CASSVEYNEQFF
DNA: TGTGCCAGCAGCGTCGAGTACAATGAGCAGTTCTTC

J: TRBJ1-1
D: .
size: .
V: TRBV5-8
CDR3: CASSLSSQNTEAFF
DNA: TGTGCCAGCAGCTTGAGTTCTCAGAACACTGAAGCTTTCTTT

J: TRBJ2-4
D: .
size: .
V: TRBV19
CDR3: CASSIGRRGPGDIQYF
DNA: TGTGCCAGTAGTATAGGGAGGAGGGGACCTGGGGACATTCAGTACTTC

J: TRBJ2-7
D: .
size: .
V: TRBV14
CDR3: CASSQEPYEQYF
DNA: TGTGCCAGCAGCCAAGAACCCTACGAGCAGTACTTC

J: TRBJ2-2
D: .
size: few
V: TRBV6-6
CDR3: CASSYSRQGYGELFF
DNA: TGTGCCAGCAGTTACTCGAGGCAGGGATACGGGGAGCTGTTTTTT

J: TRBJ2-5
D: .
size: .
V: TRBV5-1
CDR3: CASSLSGLSTQYF
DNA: TGCGCCAGCAGCTTGTCAGGCTTATCTACCCAGTACTTC

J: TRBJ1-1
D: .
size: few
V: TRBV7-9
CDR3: CASSSGTPEAFF
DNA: TGTGCCAGCAGCTCAGGGACACCTGAGGCTTTCTTT

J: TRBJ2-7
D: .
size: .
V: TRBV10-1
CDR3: CASSESNRAYEQYF
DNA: TGCGCCAGCAGTGAGTCTAACCGCGCCTACGAGCAGTACTTC

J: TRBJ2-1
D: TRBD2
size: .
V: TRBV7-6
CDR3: CASSLSTSGIGNEQFF
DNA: TGTGCCAGCAGCTTATCGACTAGCGGGATCGGTAATGAGCAGTTCTTC

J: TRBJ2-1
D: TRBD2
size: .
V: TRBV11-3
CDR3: CASSARAGEQFF
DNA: TGTGCCAGCAGCGCCCGAGCGGGAGAGCAGTTCTTC

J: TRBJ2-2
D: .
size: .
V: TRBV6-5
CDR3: CASSYSNTGELFF
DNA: TGTGCCAGCAGTTACTCGAACACCGGGGAGCTGTTTTTT

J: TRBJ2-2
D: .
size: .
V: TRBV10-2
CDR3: CASHPGYDTGELFF
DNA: TGCGCCAGCCACCCGGGTTACGACACCGGGGAGCTGTTTTTT

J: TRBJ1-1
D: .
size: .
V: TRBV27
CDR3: CASSLGVSGLNTEAFF
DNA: TGTGCCAGCAGCCTGGGGGTCTCTGGATTGAACACTGAAGCTTTCTTT

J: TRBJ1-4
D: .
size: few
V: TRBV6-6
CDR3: CASSYLGMGGEKLFF
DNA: TGTGCCAGCAGTTACCTAGGGATGGGGGGTGAAAAACTGTTTTTT

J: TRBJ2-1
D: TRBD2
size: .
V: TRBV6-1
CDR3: CASRVAGPSYNEQFF
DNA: TGTGCCAGCAGGGTAGCGGGCCCGAGCTACAATGAGCAGTTCTTC

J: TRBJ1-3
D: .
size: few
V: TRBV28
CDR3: CASSSNAGTLGGNTIYF
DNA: TGTGCCAGCAGTTCGAATGCCGGGACCCTTGGGGGAAACACCATATATTTT

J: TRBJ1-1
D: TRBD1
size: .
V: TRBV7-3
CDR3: CASSSGQTNTEAFF
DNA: TGTGCCAGCAGCTCGGGACAGACGAACACTGAAGCTTTCTTT

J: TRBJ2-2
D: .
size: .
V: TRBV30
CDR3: CAWGRGPGELFF
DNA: TGTGCCTGGGGCAGGGGCCCCGGGGAGCTGTTTTTT

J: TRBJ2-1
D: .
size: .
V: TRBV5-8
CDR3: CASSSVNSYNEQFF
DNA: TGTGCCAGCAGCTCTGTGAACAGCTACAATGAGCAGTTCTTC

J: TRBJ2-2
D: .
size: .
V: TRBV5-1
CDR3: CASGSTGELFF
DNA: TGCGCCAGCGGAAGCACCGGGGAGCTGTTTTTT

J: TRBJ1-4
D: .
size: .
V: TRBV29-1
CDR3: CSVKMGAATNEKLFF
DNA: TGCAGCGTCAAAATGGGAGCTGCAACTAATGAAAAACTGTTTTTT

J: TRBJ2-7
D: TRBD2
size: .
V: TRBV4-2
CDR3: CASSQIRGGAGGYEQYF
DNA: TGTGCCAGCAGCCAAATTCGAGGAGGAGCGGGAGGGTACGAGCAGTACTTC

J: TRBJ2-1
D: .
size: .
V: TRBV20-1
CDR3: CSAGLRIGQFF
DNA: TGCAGTGCCGGACTGAGAATTGGGCAGTTCTTC

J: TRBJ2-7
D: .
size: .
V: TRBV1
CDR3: CTSSQEGSLTSGRVPYEQYF
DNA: TGCACCAGCAGCCAAGAAGGCTCCCTCACTAGCGGGAGGGTCCCCTACGAGCAGTACTTC

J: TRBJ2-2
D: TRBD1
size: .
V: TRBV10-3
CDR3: CAISLDRGAGELFF
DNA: TGTGCCATCAGCCTGGACAGGGGCGCCGGGGAGCTGTTTTTT

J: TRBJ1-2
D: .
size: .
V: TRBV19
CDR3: CASSIMGSYGYTF
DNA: TGTGCCAGTAGTATCATGGGCTCCTATGGCTACACCTTC

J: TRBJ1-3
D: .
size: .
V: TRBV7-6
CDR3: CASSIEGSGNTIYF
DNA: TGTGCCAGCAGTATTGAGGGGTCTGGAAACACCATATATTTT

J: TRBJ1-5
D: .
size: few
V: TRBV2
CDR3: CASRGGTSFNQPQHF
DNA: TGTGCCAGCAGGGGTGGTACGTCCTTTAATCAGCCCCAGCATTTT

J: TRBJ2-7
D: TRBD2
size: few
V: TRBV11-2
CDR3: CASSLVALAGGEQYF
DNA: TGTGCCAGCAGCTTAGTGGCACTAGCGGGAGGCGAGCAGTACTTC

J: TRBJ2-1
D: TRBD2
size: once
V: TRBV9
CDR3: CASSVGGVAADNEQFF
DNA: TGTGCCAGCAGCGTGGGAGGGGTGGCAGCGGACAATGAGCAGTTCTTC

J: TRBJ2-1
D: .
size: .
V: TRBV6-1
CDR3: CASSEGSGPREFF
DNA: TGTGCCAGCAGTGAAGGGAGTGGGCCTAGGGAGTTCTTC

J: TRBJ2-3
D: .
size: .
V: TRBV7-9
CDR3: CASSLQGTDTQYF
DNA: TGTGCCAGCAGCCTACAGGGCACAGATACGCAGTATTTT

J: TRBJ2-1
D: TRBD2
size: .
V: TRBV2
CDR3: CASSVPRGSGRAYNEQFF
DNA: TGTGCCAGCAGTGTCCCCCGGGGGAGCGGGAGGGCCTACAATGAGCAGTTCTTC

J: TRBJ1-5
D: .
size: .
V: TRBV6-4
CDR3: CASSAETDQPQHF
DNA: TGTGCCAGCAGTGCCGAGACAGATCAGCCCCAGCATTTT

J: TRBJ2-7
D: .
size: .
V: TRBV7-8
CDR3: CASSLSSGTSYEQYF
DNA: TGTGCCAGCAGCTTATCGTCAGGGACCTCCTACGAGCAGTACTTC

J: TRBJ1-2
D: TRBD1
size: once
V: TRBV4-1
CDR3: CASSQQGARVGYTF
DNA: TGCGCCAGCAGTCAACAGGGGGCGCGTGTTGGCTACACCTTC

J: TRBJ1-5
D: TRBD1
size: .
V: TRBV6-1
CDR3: CASSDRTGGYQPQHF
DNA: TGTGCCAGCAGTGATAGGACAGGGGGTTATCAGCCCCAGCATTTT

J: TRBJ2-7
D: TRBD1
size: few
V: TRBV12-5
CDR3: CASGPGTGLEQYF
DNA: TGTGCTAGTGGTCCAGGGACAGGTCTCGAGCAGTACTTC

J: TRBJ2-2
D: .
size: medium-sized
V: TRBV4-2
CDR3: CASSWGSRPEELFF
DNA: TGTGCCAGCAGCTGGGGCAGTCGGCCCGAGGAGCTGTTTTTT

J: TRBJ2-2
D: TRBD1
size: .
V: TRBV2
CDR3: CASSRDRGGTGELFF
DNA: TGTGCCAGCTCACGGGACAGGGGAGGCACCGGGGAGCTGTTTTTT

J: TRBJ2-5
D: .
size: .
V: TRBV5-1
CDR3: CASSILSGGNQETQYF
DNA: TGCGCCAGCAGCATCTTGTCGGGCGGCAACCAAGAGACCCAGTACTTC

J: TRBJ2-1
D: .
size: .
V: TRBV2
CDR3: CASSVRVLSTPGENNEQFF
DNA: TGTGCCAGCAGTGTAAGGGTCTTATCAACTCCGGGCGAAAACAATGAGCAGTTCTTC

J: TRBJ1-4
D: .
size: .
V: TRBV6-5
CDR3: CASSRGRDEKLFF
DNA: TGTGCCAGCAGCCGCGGACGTGATGAAAAACTGTTTTTT

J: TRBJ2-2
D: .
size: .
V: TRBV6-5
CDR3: CASSYSRVAGELFF
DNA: TGTGCCAGCAGTTACTCGAGGGTGGCCGGGGAGCTGTTTTTT